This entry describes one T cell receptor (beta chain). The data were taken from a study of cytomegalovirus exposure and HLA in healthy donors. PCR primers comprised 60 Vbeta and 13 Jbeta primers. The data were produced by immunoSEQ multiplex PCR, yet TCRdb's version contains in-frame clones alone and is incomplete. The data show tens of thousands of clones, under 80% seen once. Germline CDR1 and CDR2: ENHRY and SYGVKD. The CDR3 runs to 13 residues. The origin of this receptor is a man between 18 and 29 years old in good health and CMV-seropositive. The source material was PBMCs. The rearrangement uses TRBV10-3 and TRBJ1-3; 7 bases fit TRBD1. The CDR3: CATSQGSGNTIYF. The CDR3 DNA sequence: TGTGCTACATCACAGGGGTCTGGAAACACCATATATTTT.